These 5 T cell receptor beta chains originate from one sample sequenced in a study of cytomegalovirus exposure and HLA in healthy donors (dated by TCRdb to 2017 to 2019). The library was generated by the immunoSEQ multiplex PCR assay. The multiplex PCR relied on a mix of 60 forward primers for TCR Vbeta segments and 13 reverse primers for TCR Jbeta segments. TCRdb stores this immuneACCESS table with in-frame sequences only. Part of the clones is absent; in the studies checked, under half of the shortfall reflects unresolved V genes, and no reason is known for the rest. The sample table contains under 200,000 clones; only one count was recorded for around 86% of them. The top ten clones comprise approximately 1% of the sample. Material for sequencing was PBMCs. The receptors were gathered from a girl aged 2-10 years in good health and CMV-seropositive.

In its sample, this clone was seen once. The chain is built from TRBV21-1 and TRBJ1-5; the D call TRBD1 from the table was never checked on the DNA. TRBV21-1 is assigned pseudogene status. The CDR3 length is 15 residues. This CDR3 reads CASISPRGRNQPQHF. CDR3 sequence (DNA): TGTGCCAGCATTTCCCCCAGGGGACGCAATCAGCCCCAGCATTTT.

This chain joins TRBV4-1 and TRBJ2-2; no clear D. Germline CDR1 reads MGHRA; CDR2 reads YSYEKL. The CDR3 runs to 15 residues. Trimming removed 0 bases at V and 4 bases at J, with 9 bases between. CDR3 nucleotide sequence: TGCGCCAGCAGCCAAGACGCAGGTCGCACCGGGGAGCTGTTTTTT. Translated, it gives CASSQDAGRTGELFF.

Note on this clone: Other DNA sequences in the sample encode the same CDR3. V gene TRBV2 combines with J gene TRBJ2-5; unclear D gene. The length of the CDR3 is 11 residues. Germline CDR1 is SNHLY and CDR2 is FYNNEI. V lost 5 bases, J lost 4 bases, and 5 bases lay in between. CDR3 sequence reads: CASSSGETQYF. The CDR3 DNA sequence: TGTGCCAGCAGTTCGGGAGAGACCCAGTACTTC.

This chain joins TRBV4-1 and TRBJ2-1; TRBD2 aligns across 9 bases. V dropped 4 bases and J dropped 13; count of bases not matched to a gene: 17. The CDR3 totals 16 residues. Germline assignment: CDR1 MGHRA and CDR2 YSYEKL. The CDR3 nucleotides are TGCGCCAGCAGCCCCTCAGGGACTAGCCTACTAAACAGTCAGTTCTTC. It yields the protein CASSPSGTSLLNSQFF.

The V and J genes are TRBV30 and TRBJ1-5; possible D gene TRBD1, 5 bases. The CDR3 contains 14 residues. Germline values: CDR1 GTSNPN, CDR2 SVGIG (reference sequence). Trimming pared 4 bases from V and 1 base from J, leaving 11 bases between. For the CDR3, the DNA is TGTGCCTGGATCGAGGAGGGGAGCAATCAGCCCCAGCATTTT. Amino acid sequence: CAWIEEGSNQPQHF.